This T cell receptor (beta chain) was documented in a study of PD-1 blockade in classical Hodgkin lymphoma. Study summary: Patients had nivolumab dosed at 3 mg/kg, delivered intravenously every 2 weeks. Study-level points and caveats: Those achieving complete response showed baseline diversity like newly diagnosed patients. Reports described newly diagnosed patients as having lower baseline TCR diversity than healthy donors. Why repertoires differed is undefined; disease activity or prior therapy possibly contributed.

Notes on this clone: Its antigen is unidentified. Sequence at one end of the junction differs from germline and may be a read error.

Repertoires were generated with immunoSEQ multiplex PCR, while TCRdb's copy carries only in-frame clones and drops some. Among more than 75,000 clones, about 92% were seen once, and the ten largest hold around 2%. Regarding time point: cycle 4 day 1 (C4D1), after more than 5 weeks of nivolumab. Autologous stem cell transplantation was followed by relapse in every patient, and brentuximab vedotin exposure varied. Sequenced here: peripheral blood mononuclear cells (PBMCs), sampled before the fourth cycle of nivolumab. This clonotype originated in a human donor with classical Hodgkin lymphoma.

For the CDR3, the DNA is TGTGCTAGCAGCCTGGGGACTAGCGGCTACAATGAGCAGTTCTTC. Translated, it gives CASSLGTSGYNEQFF. The genes are TRBV7-7 and TRBJ2-1; 11 bases match TRBD2. The CDR3 extends over 15 amino acids. Germline V CDR1 and CDR2: SSHAT, FNYEAQ (reference sequence).